This T cell receptor beta chain was documented in a study of blood T cell repertoires in COVID-19. Study background: Samples representing acute and convalescent COVID-19 were sourced from the United States, Italy and Spain.

Authors' data handling: It was from reference gene primer amplification that nucleated cell counts were estimated. Here immunoSEQ multiplex PCR was the method, and the copy in TCRdb shows in-frame clones only, minus some. From that table come the V and J calls and clone size; the DNA was used to work out D and trimming. The table lists about 220,000 clones, around 83% of them singletons. The germline gives CDR1 DFQATT, CDR2 SNEGSKA (reference sequence). V shed 3 bases and J shed 2 bases, with 14 bases lying between them. This CDR3 has 15 residues. What was sequenced was peripheral blood. The chain joins TRBV20-1 to TRBJ2-1, with a possible D match to TRBD2 (6 bases). The origin of this receptor is a woman aged 45-65 years with COVID-19, enrolled during active disease. CDR3: CSASGLASTYNEQFF. For the CDR3, the DNA is TGCAGTGCTAGTGGCCTAGCGAGTACCTACAATGAGCAGTTCTTC.